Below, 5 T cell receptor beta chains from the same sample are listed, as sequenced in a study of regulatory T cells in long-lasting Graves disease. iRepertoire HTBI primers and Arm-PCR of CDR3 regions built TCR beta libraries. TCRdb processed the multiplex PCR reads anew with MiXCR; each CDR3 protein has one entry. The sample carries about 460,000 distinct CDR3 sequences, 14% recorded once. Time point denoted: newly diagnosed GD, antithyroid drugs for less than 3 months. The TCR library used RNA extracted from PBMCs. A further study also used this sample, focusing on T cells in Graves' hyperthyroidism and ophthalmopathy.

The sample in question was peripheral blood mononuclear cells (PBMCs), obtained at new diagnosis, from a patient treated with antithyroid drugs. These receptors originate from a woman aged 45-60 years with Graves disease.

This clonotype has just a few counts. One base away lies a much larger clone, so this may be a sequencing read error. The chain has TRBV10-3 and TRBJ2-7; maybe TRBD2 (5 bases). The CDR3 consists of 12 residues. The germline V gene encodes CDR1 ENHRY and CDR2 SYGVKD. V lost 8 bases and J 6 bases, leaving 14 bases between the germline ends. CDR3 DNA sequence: TGTGCCATCGCGGGTTTGGACTGCGAGCAGTACTTC. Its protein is CAIAGLDCEQYF.

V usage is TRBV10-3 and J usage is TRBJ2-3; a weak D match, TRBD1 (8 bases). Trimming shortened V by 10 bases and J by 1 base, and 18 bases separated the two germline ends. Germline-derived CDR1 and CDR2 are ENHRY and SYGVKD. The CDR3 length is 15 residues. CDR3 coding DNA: TGTGCCACCGGACAGGGTGGGAGGGGCACAGATACGCAGTATTTT. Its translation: CATGQGGRGTDTQYF.

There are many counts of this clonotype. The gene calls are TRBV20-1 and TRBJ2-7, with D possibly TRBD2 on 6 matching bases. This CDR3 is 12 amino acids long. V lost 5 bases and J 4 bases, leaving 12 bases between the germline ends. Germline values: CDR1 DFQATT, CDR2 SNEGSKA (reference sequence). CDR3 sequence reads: CSAPGGGYEQYF. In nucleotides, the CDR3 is TGCAGTGCTCCCGGGGGTGGTTACGAGCAGTACTTC.

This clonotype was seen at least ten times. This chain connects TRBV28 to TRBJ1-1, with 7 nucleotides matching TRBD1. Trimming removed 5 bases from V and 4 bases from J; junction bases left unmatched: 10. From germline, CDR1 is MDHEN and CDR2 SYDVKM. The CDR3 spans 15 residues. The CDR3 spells CASSETGTMSTEAFF. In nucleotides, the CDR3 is TGTGCCAGCAGTGAGACAGGGACGATGAGCACTGAAGCTTTCTTT.

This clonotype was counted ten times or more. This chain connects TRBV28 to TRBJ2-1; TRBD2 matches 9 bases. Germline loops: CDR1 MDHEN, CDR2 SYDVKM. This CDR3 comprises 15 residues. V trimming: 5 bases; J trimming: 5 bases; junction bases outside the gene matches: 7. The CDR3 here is CASSPGLAGNNEQFF. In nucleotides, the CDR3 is TGTGCCAGCAGTCCGGGGCTAGCGGGGAACAATGAGCAGTTCTTC.